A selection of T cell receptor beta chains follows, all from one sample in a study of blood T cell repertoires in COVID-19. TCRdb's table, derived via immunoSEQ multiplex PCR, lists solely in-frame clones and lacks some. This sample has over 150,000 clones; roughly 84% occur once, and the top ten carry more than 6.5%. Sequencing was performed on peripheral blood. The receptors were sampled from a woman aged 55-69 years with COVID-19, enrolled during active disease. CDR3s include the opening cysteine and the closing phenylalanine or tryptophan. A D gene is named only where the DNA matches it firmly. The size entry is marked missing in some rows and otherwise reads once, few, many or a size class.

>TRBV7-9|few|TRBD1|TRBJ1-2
CASSVPATGNGYGYTF
TGTGCCAGCAGCGTTCCGGCGACAGGGAACGGCTATGGCTACACCTTC
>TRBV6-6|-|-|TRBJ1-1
CASRSTVSGTEAFF
TGTGCCAGCAGGTCCACAGTAAGCGGCACTGAAGCTTTCTTT
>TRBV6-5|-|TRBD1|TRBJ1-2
CASSSQGIGYGYTF
TGTGCCAGCAGTTCACAGGGGATAGGCTATGGCTACACCTTC
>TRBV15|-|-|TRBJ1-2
CATSRELDYGYTF
TGTGCCACCAGCAGAGAACTTGACTATGGCTACACCTTC
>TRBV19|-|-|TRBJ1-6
CASSGWTANNSPLHF
TGTGCCAGTAGTGGATGGACAGCAAATAATTCACCCCTCCACTTT
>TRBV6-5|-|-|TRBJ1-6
CASTLPSSYNSPLHF
TGTGCCAGCACTCTACCGAGCTCCTATAATTCACCCCTCCACTTT
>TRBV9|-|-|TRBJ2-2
CASSRTSQATGELFF
TGTGCCAGCAGCCGAACCTCCCAGGCCACCGGGGAGCTGTTTTTT
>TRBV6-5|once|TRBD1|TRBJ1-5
CASSRTGFHQPQHF
TGTGCCAGCAGTCGGACAGGGTTTCATCAGCCCCAGCATTTT
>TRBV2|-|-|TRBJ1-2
CASSHKQGRAMVGYTF
TGTGCCAGCAGTCACAAGCAGGGCAGGGCGATGGTTGGCTACACCTTC
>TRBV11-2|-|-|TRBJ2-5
CASSLDLTQYF
TGTGCCAGCAGCTTAGACTTGACCCAGTACTTC
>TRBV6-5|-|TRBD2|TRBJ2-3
CASSSLAGGTRYTQYF
TGTGCCAGCAGTTCCCTAGCGGGGGGAACGCGCTATACGCAGTATTTT
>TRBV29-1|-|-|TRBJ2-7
CSVVFRVSYEQYF
TGCAGCGTTGTTTTCAGGGTCTCCTACGAGCAGTACTTC
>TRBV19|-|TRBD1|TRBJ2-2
CASSRRQGATTGELFF
TGTGCCAGTAGTCGACGCCAGGGGGCCACCACCGGGGAGCTGTTTTTT
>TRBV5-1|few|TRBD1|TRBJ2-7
CASSIRQGFYEQYF
TGCGCCAGCAGCATTCGACAGGGCTTCTACGAGCAGTACTTC
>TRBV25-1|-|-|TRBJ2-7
CASSEGTSLYEQYF
TGTGCCAGCAGTGAAGGGACATCCCTCTACGAGCAGTACTTC
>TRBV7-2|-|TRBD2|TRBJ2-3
CASSLEGPLAGFTDTQYF
TGTGCCAGCAGCTTAGAGGGGCCCCTAGCGGGTTTTACAGATACGCAGTATTTT
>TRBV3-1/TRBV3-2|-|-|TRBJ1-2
CASSQDLLGYTF
TGTGCCAGCAGCCAAGACCTACTTGGCTACACCTTC
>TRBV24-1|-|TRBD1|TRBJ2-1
CATSEGQGRLSYNEQFF
TGTGCCACCAGTGAAGGACAGGGTCGGTTATCCTACAATGAGCAGTTCTTC
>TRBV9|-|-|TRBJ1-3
CASSVGDTGNTIYF
TGTGCCAGCAGCGTAGGGGACACTGGAAACACCATATATTTT
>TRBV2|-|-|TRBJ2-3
CASSERISTDTQYF
TGTGCCAGCAGTGAGCGGATTAGCACAGATACGCAGTATTTT
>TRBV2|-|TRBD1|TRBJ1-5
CASRTGGRSNQPQHF
TGTGCCAGCAGGACAGGGGGTAGGAGCAATCAGCCCCAGCATTTT
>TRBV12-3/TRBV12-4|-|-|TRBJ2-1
CASNRGEVDEQFF
TGTGCCAGCAACCGTGGAGAAGTCGATGAGCAGTTCTTC
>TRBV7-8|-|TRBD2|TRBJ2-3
CASSELASGYTDTQYF
TGTGCCAGCAGCGAACTAGCGTCGGGGTACACAGATACGCAGTATTTT
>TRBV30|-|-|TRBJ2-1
CAWSGSKNEQFF
TGTGCCTGGAGCGGGTCAAAGAATGAGCAGTTCTTC
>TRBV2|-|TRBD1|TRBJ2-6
CASQQGRGAGANVLTF
TGTGCCAGCCAACAGGGGCGAGGCGCTGGGGCCAACGTCCTGACTTTC
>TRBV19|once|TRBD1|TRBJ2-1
CASSIQDRAYNEQFF
TGTGCCAGTAGTATCCAGGACAGGGCCTACAATGAGCAGTTCTTC
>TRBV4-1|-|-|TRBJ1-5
CASSQDPTGINQPQHF
TGCGCCAGCAGCCAAGATCCAACAGGGATCAATCAGCCCCAGCATTTT
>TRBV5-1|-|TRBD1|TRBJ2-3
CASSGSTGGSTDTQYF
TGCGCCAGCAGCGGGAGCACAGGGGGAAGCACAGATACGCAGTATTTT
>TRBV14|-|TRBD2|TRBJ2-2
CASSQDPRLAGGPVGELFF
TGTGCCAGCAGCCAGGACCCGAGACTAGCGGGAGGGCCCGTCGGGGAGCTGTTTTTT
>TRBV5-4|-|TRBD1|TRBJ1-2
CASKNPRTGDPRIENYGYTF
TGTGCCAGCAAAAACCCTAGGACAGGGGATCCAAGGATCGAAAACTATGGCTACACCTTC
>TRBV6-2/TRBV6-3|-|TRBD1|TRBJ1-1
CASSFRTGGSEAFF
TGTGCCAGCAGTTTTCGGACAGGGGGCTCTGAAGCTTTCTTT
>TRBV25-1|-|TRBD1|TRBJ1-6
CASSGTGRYSPLHF
TGTGCCAGCAGCGGGACAGGGAGGTATTCACCCCTCCACTTT
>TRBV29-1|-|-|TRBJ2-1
CSAEGRGYNEQFF
TGCAGCGCCGAGGGCAGGGGCTACAATGAGCAGTTCTTC
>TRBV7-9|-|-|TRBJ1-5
CASSLGGGQPQHF
TGTGCCAGCAGCTTGGGGGGGGGTCAGCCCCAGCATTTT
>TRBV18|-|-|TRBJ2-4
CASSSLESAKNIQYF
TGTGCCAGCTCCAGTTTGGAGTCAGCCAAAAACATTCAGTACTTC
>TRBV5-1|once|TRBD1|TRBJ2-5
CASSLRQGAGETQYF
TGCGCCAGCAGCCTCCGACAGGGGGCGGGAGAGACCCAGTACTTC
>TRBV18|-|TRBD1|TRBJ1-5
CASSPQGDRGNQPQHF
TGTGCCAGCTCACCACAAGGAGACAGGGGGAATCAGCCCCAGCATTTT
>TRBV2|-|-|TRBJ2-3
CASKSLVSGEQDTQYF
TGTGCCAGCAAGAGCCTTGTCTCAGGGGAACAAGATACGCAGTATTTT
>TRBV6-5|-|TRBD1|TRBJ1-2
CASSYLGQGNYGYTF
TGTGCCAGCAGTTACTTAGGACAGGGCAACTATGGCTACACCTTC
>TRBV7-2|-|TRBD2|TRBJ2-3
CASSLRASGGYTDTQYF
TGTGCCAGCAGCTTAAGAGCTAGCGGGGGGTACACAGATACGCAGTATTTT
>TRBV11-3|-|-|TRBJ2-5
CASSQGLAQTQYF
TGTGCCAGCAGCCAGGGACTTGCACAGACCCAGTACTTC
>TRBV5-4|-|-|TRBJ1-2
CASSSNSGYTF
TGTGCCAGCAGCTCGAATAGTGGCTACACCTTC
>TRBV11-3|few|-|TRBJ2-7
CASSHRDSYEQYF
TGTGCCAGCAGCCACAGGGATTCCTACGAGCAGTACTTC